Presented here are 14 T cell receptor beta chains from one specimen sequenced in a study of T cells in Graves' hyperthyroidism and ophthalmopathy. Researchers amplified the TCR beta CDR3 regions from RNA transcripts. Primed by the HTBI set, a first-round RT-PCR was run on the TCR CDR3. TCRdb called the multiplex PCR reads again in MiXCR, with one record for every CDR3 protein. The profile shows some 580,000 distinct CDR3 sequences, about a sixth of them singletons. Source material: blood. These receptors all come from a woman aged 40 to 55 with Graves' ophthalmopathy.

In this sample, this clonotype turned up many times. This chain joins TRBV11-1 and TRBJ2-6; D is possibly TRBD1 (5 bases). The germline V and J ends were trimmed by 6 bases and 9 bases, with 15 bases remaining between them. The CDR3 spans 14 residues. In germline, CDR1 is SGHAT, CDR2 FQDESV (reference sequence). The DNA for the CDR3 is TGTGCCAGCAGGAACAAAGGGGTTGACAACGTCCTGACTTTC. Its translation: CASRNKGVDNVLTF.

This clonotype came up a few times. Germline and junction disagree at one end, which may indicate a read error. The chain links TRBV3-1 to TRBJ2-2; possible D gene TRBD2, 5 bases. This CDR3 is built from 13 residues. From germline, CDR1 is LGHDT and CDR2 YNNKEL (reference sequence). The CDR3 protein is CASSQDVRGAPVF. In DNA form, the CDR3 reads TGTGCCAGCAGCCAAGATGTTCGGGGTGCTCCCGTTTTT.

This clonotype occurred many times. This chain uses TRBV28 with TRBJ2-3; TRBD1 matches 9 bases. Germline trimming cut 11 bases from V and 4 bases from J; bases unmatched to any gene: 7. The CDR3 loop spans 13 amino acids. From germline, CDR1 is MDHEN and CDR2 SYDVKM. The CDR3 DNA reads TGTGCCGGAACAGGGGGCGATTCAGATACGCAGTATTTT. Its translation: CAGTGGDSDTQYF.

The chain carries TRBV12-3 or TRBV12-4 and TRBJ2-1, with 9 bases aligning to TRBD2. Trimming at V came to 7 bases and at J to 4 bases, leaving 11 bases not matched to a gene. The CDR3 totals 16 residues. The CDR3, as DNA: TGTGCCAGCACCTCCTCCGGCGGGGGGGGGTACAATGAGCAGTTCTTC. Its protein product is CASTSSGGGGYNEQFF.

The V and J genes are TRBV12-3 or TRBV12-4 and TRBJ1-6; D is undetermined. The V end was cut by 5 bases, the J end by 8 bases, with 10 bases between. This CDR3 is 13 amino acids long. The CDR3 region has the DNA TGTGCCAGCAGTGTGCGTCGGGATTCACCCCTCCACTTT. Its protein product is CASSVRRDSPLHF.

Remarks on this clonotype: Mismatch with germline at one junction end may stem from a read error. In DNA form, the CDR3 reads TGTGCCAGCCAGCCTGACGGGGGGGGCGACTTC. Translating gives CASQPDGGGDF. This chain uses TRBV2 with TRBJ2-5; 8 positions agree with TRBD2. The CDR3 is 11 residues long. Germline CDR1 and CDR2: SNHLY and FYNNEI. The variable domain in full, with the rest retrieved from reference TRBV2 and TRBJ2-5, is EPEVTQTPSHQVTQMGQEVILRCVPISNHLYFYWYRQILGQKVEFLVSFYNNEISEKSEIFDDQFSVERPDGSNFTLKIRSTKLEDSAMYFCASQPDGGGDFGPGTRLLVL.

This clonotype came up many times. V is TRBV7-9 and J is TRBJ2-2; no clear D gene. The CDR3 totals 16 residues. The V gene's germline CDR1 is SEHNR and CDR2 FQNEAQ (reference sequence). V gave up 3 bases and J gave up 0 bases, with 11 bases separating them. The CDR3 spells CASSFTIESNTGELFF. The CDR3, as DNA: TGTGCCAGCAGCTTCACCATTGAGTCGAACACCGGGGAGCTGTTTTTT. The whole variable domain, remainder taken from reference TRBV7-9 and TRBJ2-2, is DTGVSQNPRHKITKRGQNVTFRCDPISEHNRLYWYRQTLGQGPEFLTYFQNEAQLEKSRLLSDRFSAERPKGSFSTLEIQRTEQGDSAMYLCASSFTIESNTGELFFGEGSRLTVL.

This clonotype was recorded many times. The J gene is TRBJ2-1, the V gene TRBV5-1; 7 bases are a match to TRBD1. This CDR3 has 15 amino acids. The germline V gene encodes CDR1 SGHRS and CDR2 YFSETQ. V lost 4 bases, J lost 6 bases, and 10 bases stayed unmatched. The CDR3 nucleotides read TGCGCCAGCAGCAAGGGACAGAATATAATCAATGAGCAGTTCTTC. Its protein product is CASSKGQNIINEQFF.

The rearrangement uses TRBV3-1 and TRBJ1-4; TRBD1 might be the D (6 bases). This CDR3 spans 15 amino acids. Trimming left V 1 base short and J 8 bases short, with 14 bases between. Germline V CDR1 and CDR2: LGHDT, YNNKEL (reference sequence). The CDR3 DNA follows: TGTGCCAGCAGCCAAGGGGGAGTCCAGGGGGAAAAACTGTTTTTT. Amino acid sequence: CASSQGGVQGEKLFF.

Points on this clonotype: A read error may produce the germline difference seen at one junction end. The chain uses TRBV28 and TRBJ2-2, with D perhaps assigned TRBD1 or TRBD2 (5 bases each). Germline V CDR1 and CDR2: MDHEN, SYDVKM. The CDR3 consists of 14 residues. The CDR3 DNA is TGTGCCAGCAGACCCAACCGGGGCACCGGGGAGCTGTCTTTT. Amino acid sequence: CASRPNRGTGELSF.

V gene TRBV10-1 combines with J gene TRBJ2-1, with D possibly TRBD1 on 5 matching bases. This CDR3 region has 14 residues. V lost 4 bases and J lost 4, with 11 bases in between. The germline V gene has CDR1 WNHNN and CDR2 SYGVQD (reference sequence). CDR3 in DNA: TGCGCCAGCAGTGCAGGGTGGCCTTACAATGAGCAGTTCTTC. Its translation is CASSAGWPYNEQFF.

This clonotype turned up a few times. The V call is TRBV28, the J call TRBJ1-5; perhaps TRBD1 as D (5 bases). V dropped 3 bases and J dropped 6 bases, with 21 bases sitting between them. The germline gives CDR1 MDHEN, CDR2 SYDVKM. The CDR3 contains 17 residues. The CDR3, as DNA: TGTGCCAGCAGTTTTTGGATCCAGCAGGGTGTAGGTCAGCCCCAGCATTTT. This gives the protein CASSFWIQQGVGQPQHF.

This rearrangement joins TRBV6-1 to TRBJ2-6, with D unclear. This CDR3 region has 12 residues. Germline CDR1 reads MNHNS; CDR2 reads SASEGT. Trimming shortened V by 7 bases and J by 2 bases, and 3 bases separated the two germline ends. The DNA for the CDR3 is TGTGCCAGCAATGCTGGGGCCAACGTCCTGACTTTC. Translating it yields CASNAGANVLTF.

This clonotype was detected ten times or more. The chain carries TRBV29-1 and TRBJ2-1, with 9 bases that match TRBD2. This CDR3 is 13 amino acids long. Trimming removed 3 bases from V and 5 bases from J; junction bases left unmatched: 2. In germline, CDR1 is SQVTM, CDR2 ANQGSEA. In DNA form, the CDR3 reads TGCAGCGTTGATAGCGGGAGCCACAATGAGCAGTTCTTC. Its protein product is CSVDSGSHNEQFF.